These 8 T cell receptor beta chains were sequenced from one sample in a study of blood T cells in healthy people across ages. Using a J-beta primer mix together with a sample-barcoded 5' primer, a second PCR was run for roughly 7 to 12 cycles. Each CDR3 protein gets one entry after TCRdb re-called the 5' RACE reads with MiXCR. The data hold approximately 800,000 distinct CDR3 sequences, with 53% observed a single time. The material sequenced was blood. Receptor source: an elderly man in good health.

The chain recombines TRBV4-1 with TRBJ2-6; no definite D call. Trimming left V 1 base short and J 2 bases short, with 6 bases between. The CDR3 consists of 15 residues. CDR1 and CDR2 from the germline V gene are MGHRA and YSYEKL. The CDR3 DNA is TGCGCCAGCAGCCAAGTGTGGCCTGGGGCCAACGTCCTGACTTTC. Its translation is CASSQVWPGANVLTF.

The chain recombines TRBV6-2 or TRBV6-3 with TRBJ1-6; no clear D gene. V was trimmed by 4 bases and J by 11 bases, leaving 9 bases between them. From germline, CDR1 is MNHEY and CDR2 SVGEGT. The CDR3 is made up of 12 amino acids. The CDR3 reads CASSWGIAPLHF. The CDR3 nucleotides read TGTGCCAGCAGTTGGGGTATAGCACCCCTCCACTTT.

This chain's CDR3 is CASSVWGQPQHF. CDR3 sequence (DNA): TGTGCCAGCAGTGTTTGGGGTCAGCCCCAGCATTTT. J is TRBJ1-5 and V is TRBV6-1; unclear D gene. Trimming left V 4 bases short and J 6 bases short, with 7 bases between. CDR3 length: 12 residues. Germline CDR1 MNHNS, CDR2 SASEGT.

The rearrangement joins TRBV7-9 to TRBJ2-1; 8 nucleotides line up with TRBD2. The V gene's germline CDR1 is SEHNR and CDR2 FQNEAQ (reference sequence). The CDR3 is 15 residues long. Trimming at V came to 1 base and at J to 8 bases, leaving 7 bases not matched to a gene. This CDR3 is CASSLGSLAEHEQFF. CDR3 in DNA: TGTGCCAGCAGCTTAGGGTCACTAGCGGAGCATGAGCAGTTCTTC.

The chain joins TRBV20-1 to TRBJ2-5, with TRBD2 as a possible D gene (6 bases). With the DNA end fitting TRBJ2-7 better, the J assignment may be wrong. From germline, CDR1 is DFQATT and CDR2 SNEGSKA (reference sequence). This CDR3 comprises 14 residues. CDR3 sequence reads: CSASMLASAYEQYF. The CDR3 DNA is TGCAGTGCTAGCATGTTGGCTAGCGCTTACGAGCAGTACTTC.

This rearrangement joins TRBV7-3 to TRBJ2-4, with D possibly matching TRBD2 (6 bases). Germline V lookup: CDR1 SGHTA, CDR2 FQGTGA. V gave up 4 bases and J gave up 7 bases, with 14 bases separating them. The CDR3 extends over 14 amino acids. CDR3 region: CASSSSGGTNIQYF. In DNA, the CDR3 is TGTGCCAGCAGCTCCTCCGGCGGGACCAACATTCAGTACTTC.

The V gene is TRBV7-9, the J gene TRBJ2-1; 8 bases are shared with TRBD1. The J call could be wrong; TRBJ2-7 is a better fit for the DNA end. The CDR3 contains 15 residues. Per germline, CDR1 SEHNR and CDR2 FQNEAQ (reference sequence). The CDR3 coding sequence is TGTGCCAGCAGCTCCCTTCAGGGGGCCTACAATGAGCAGTACTTC. This sequence encodes CASSSLQGAYNEQYF.

The rearrangement uses TRBV6-2 or TRBV6-3 and TRBJ1-2; no clear D gene. Trimming pared 5 bases from V and 7 bases from J, leaving 14 bases between. Germline CDR1 reads MNHEY; CDR2 reads SVGEGT. The CDR3 contains 13 residues. The CDR3 loop reads CASSPLMGVGYTF. CDR3 DNA sequence: TGTGCCAGCAGTCCTCTAATGGGCGTTGGCTACACCTTC.